The sequence of this T cell receptor beta chain was determined in a study of cytomegalovirus exposure and HLA in healthy donors. The PCR ran on 60 Vbeta and 13 Jbeta primers. The assay was immunoSEQ multiplex PCR, and TCRdb's table has in-frame clones only and misses some. The data hold about 120,000 clones, with 80% observed a single time. This CDR3 region has 15 residues. Losses at the gene ends were 3 bases for V and 2 bases for J; bases not matched to a gene: 3. Germline loops: CDR1 SNHLY, CDR2 FYNNEI. The chain combines TRBV2 with TRBJ2-1, with 8 bases that match TRBD1. The sample consisted of PBMCs. The clonotype comes from a female donor in good health and CMV-seropositive. This CDR3 reads CASSESRGPYNEQFF. The CDR3 coding sequence is TGTGCCAGCAGTGAGAGCAGGGGGCCCTACAATGAGCAGTTCTTC.